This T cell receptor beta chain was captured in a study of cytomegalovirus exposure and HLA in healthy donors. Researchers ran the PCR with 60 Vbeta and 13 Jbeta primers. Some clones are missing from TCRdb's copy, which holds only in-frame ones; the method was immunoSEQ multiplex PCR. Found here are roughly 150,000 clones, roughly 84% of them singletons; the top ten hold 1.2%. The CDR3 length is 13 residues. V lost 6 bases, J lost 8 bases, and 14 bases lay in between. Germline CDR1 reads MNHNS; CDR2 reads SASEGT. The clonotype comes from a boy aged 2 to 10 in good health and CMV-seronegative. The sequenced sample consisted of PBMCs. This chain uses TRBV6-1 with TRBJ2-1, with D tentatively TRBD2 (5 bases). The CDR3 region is CASRDWASDEQFF. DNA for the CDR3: TGTGCCAGCAGGGACTGGGCGTCCGATGAGCAGTTCTTC.